This passage covers 26 T cell receptor beta chains from one sample sequenced in a study of blood T cell repertoires in COVID-19. The table came from immunoSEQ multiplex PCR; TCRdb's copy has only in-frame clones and leaves some out. The table has hundreds of thousands of clones, around 89% seen once; the top ten hold 0.87%. Sequenced input: PBMCs or T cells enriched from blood (not recorded which). Receptors were obtained from a man aged 50-60 years who had been exposed to COVID-19.

This chain uses TRBV2 with TRBJ2-1, with TRBD1 identical over 8 bases. The CDR3 runs 15 residues. Trimming removed 7 bases from V and 5 bases from J; junction bases left unmatched: 10. The germline CDR1 and CDR2 sequences are SNHLY and FYNNEI. This CDR3 is CASNKDRAGHNEQFF. For the CDR3, the DNA is TGTGCCAGCAACAAGGACAGGGCGGGCCACAATGAGCAGTTCTTC.

The rearrangement links TRBV15 to TRBJ2-7; 12 bases agree with TRBD2. CDR1 and CDR2 from the germline V gene are LNHNV and YYDKDF (reference sequence). CDR3 length equals 19 residues. J lost 1 base, V lost 5 bases, and 15 bases had no gene match. The CDR3 DNA follows: TGTGCCACCAGCCCCCTGGGTTCGGGACTAGCGGGCCTTTCCTACGAGCAGTACTTC. This encodes CATSPLGSGLAGLSYEQYF.

The chain carries TRBV5-1 and TRBJ1-4; no reliable D call. This CDR3 comprises 14 residues. Germline V gene lookup returns CDR1 SGHRS and CDR2 YFSETQ. V gave up 3 bases and J gave up 2 bases, with 8 bases separating them. The CDR3 loop is CASSSGFTNEKLFF. Here the CDR3 DNA reads TGCGCCAGCAGCTCGGGGTTCACTAATGAAAAACTGTTTTTT.

This chain's CDR3 is CASSLAPGAGGNNEQFF. The CDR3 nucleotides are TGCGCCAGCAGCTTGGCCCCGGGAGCGGGGGGGAACAATGAGCAGTTCTTC. V is TRBV5-1 and J is TRBJ2-1; 10 bases map to TRBD2. This CDR3 contains 17 residues. Per germline, CDR1 SGHRS and CDR2 YFSETQ. Trimming took 0 bases from V and 5 from J; bases not matched to a gene: 8.

The chain carries TRBV28 and TRBJ1-6; tentative D call: TRBD1 (6 bases). Looked up from germline, CDR1 is MDHEN and CDR2 is SYDVKM. Trimming cost V 4 bases and J 12 bases, with 16 bases left between them. CDR3 size: 14 residues. CDR3 residues: CASSSTGPWGPLHF. CDR3 sequence (DNA): TGTGCCAGCAGTTCTACAGGGCCCTGGGGACCCCTCCACTTT.

V is TRBV5-1 and J is TRBJ2-7; 12 nucleotides line up with TRBD2. Trimming cost V 0 bases and J 5 bases; bases outside gene matches: 6. The CDR3 runs 16 residues. Germline assignment: CDR1 SGHRS and CDR2 YFSETQ. The CDR3 DNA follows: TGCGCCAGCAGCTTGGTCGGGACTAGCGGGTCCGACGAGCAGTACTTC. Its protein is CASSLVGTSGSDEQYF.

The rearrangement links TRBV9 to TRBJ2-2; 9 nucleotides agree with TRBD2. In germline, CDR1 is SGDLS, CDR2 YYNGEE. This CDR3 comprises 16 residues. Trimming at V came to 4 bases and at J to 1 base, leaving 5 bases not matched to a gene. Written as DNA, the CDR3 is TGTGCCAGCAGCCCCCGACTAGCGGAGAACACCGGGGAGCTGTTTTTT. Translated: CASSPRLAENTGELFF.

The chain is built from TRBV6-2 or TRBV6-3 and TRBJ2-2, with TRBD2 matching over 12 bases. This CDR3 contains 17 residues. Germline CDR1 is MNHEY and CDR2 is SVGEGT. The V segment lost 2 bases and the J segment 3 bases; nucleotides outside the gene matches: 4. The DNA of the CDR3 is TGTGCCAGCAGTTACGCTAGCGGGAGGGGTGACACCGGGGAGCTGTTTTTT. This gives the protein CASSYASGRGDTGELFF.

The chain combines TRBV2 with TRBJ1-3; TRBD1 might be the D (6 bases). Germline loops: CDR1 SNHLY, CDR2 FYNNEI. V was pared by 2 bases and J by 0 bases, with 11 bases between. The CDR3 spans 16 residues. The CDR3 sequence: CASSEPGANSGNTIYF. DNA of the CDR3: TGTGCCAGCAGTGAACCAGGGGCGAACTCTGGAAACACCATATATTTT.

The V gene is TRBV5-1, the J gene TRBJ1-1; D unresolved. The CDR3 loop spans 13 amino acids. Germline CDR1 reads SGHRS; CDR2 reads YFSETQ. Trimming cost V 0 bases and J 7 bases, with 10 bases left between them. The CDR3 here is CASSLAVVNEAFF. For the CDR3, the DNA is TGCGCCAGCAGCTTGGCCGTAGTGAATGAAGCTTTCTTT.

This clone was seen just once. The chain joins TRBV9 to TRBJ2-3; D uncertain. CDR1 is SGDLS, CDR2 YYNGEE, per germline. CDR3 size: 13 residues. Between the trimmed V and J ends, which lost 2 bases and 6 bases, there was a span of 10 bases. In DNA form, the CDR3 reads TGTGCCAGCAGCGTGAGTGTCCGGGATACGCAGTATTTT. This gives the protein CASSVSVRDTQYF.

The rearrangement links TRBV7-3 to TRBJ2-5, with D possibly being TRBD1 (6 bases). V dropped 7 bases and J dropped 3 bases, with 21 bases sitting between them. Germline V CDR1 and CDR2: SGHTA, FQGTGA. The CDR3 loop spans 16 amino acids. The CDR3 DNA sequence: TGTGCCAGCAACTCTGCCTCGGGACATTCGAAAGAGACCCAGTACTTC. As protein: CASNSASGHSKETQYF.

The V call is TRBV6-5, the J call TRBJ2-5, with TRBD2 as a possible D gene (5 bases). Germline-derived CDR1 and CDR2 are MNHEY and SVGAGI. The CDR3 consists of 14 residues. Trimming stripped 5 bases from V and 5 bases from J, with 15 bases between. The CDR3 loop is CASSISGDRETQYF. The CDR3 DNA reads as TGTGCCAGCAGTATATCCGGGGATCGGGAGACCCAGTACTTC.

The chain joins TRBV12-3 or TRBV12-4 to TRBJ1-5, with TRBD1 matching 7 bases. V lost 2 bases and J lost 7; bases outside the gene matches: 2. This CDR3 spans 13 amino acids. CDR3 region: CASSLSGGQPQHF. The CDR3 bases are TGTGCCAGCAGTTTATCAGGGGGGCAGCCCCAGCATTTT.

About this clone: Other DNA sequences within the sample encode an identical CDR3. The chain employs TRBV28 and TRBJ1-5; 7 bases match TRBD1. The germline V gene has CDR1 MDHEN and CDR2 SYDVKM. The CDR3 is 15 amino acids. The V and J ends lost 1 base and 2 bases, in that order; junction bases with no gene match: 2. The chain's CDR3 is CASSLSGGGNQPQHF. The CDR3 DNA follows: TGTGCCAGCAGTTTATCAGGGGGAGGCAATCAGCCCCAGCATTTT. Drawing the rest from reference TRBV28 and TRBJ1-5, the complete variable domain is DVKVTQSSRYLVKRTGEKVFLECVQDMDHENMFWYRQDPGLGLRLIYFSYDVKMKEKGDIPEGYSVSREKKERFSLILESASTNQTSMYLCASSLSGGGNQPQHFGDGTRLSIL.

This clone was detected many times. This sequence joins TRBV30 and TRBJ1-6; TRBD1 is a possible D gene (6 bases). Germline V CDR1 and CDR2: GTSNPN, SVGIG (reference sequence). V lost 4 bases and J lost 5, with 9 bases in between. This CDR3 has 13 amino acids. In DNA form, the CDR3 reads TGTGCCTGGACGACAGGACATAATTCACCCCTCCACTTT. The encoded protein is CAWTTGHNSPLHF.

The chain links TRBV15 to TRBJ1-5, with a possible D match to TRBD1 (6 bases). Trimming took 0 bases from V and 5 from J, leaving 14 bases between them. The CDR3 extends over 16 amino acids. Germline V gene data show CDR1 as LNHNV and CDR2 as YYDKDF (reference sequence). This chain's CDR3 is CATSRDRGGWDQPQHF. The CDR3 DNA reads as TGTGCCACCAGCAGAGATCGAGGGGGATGGGATCAGCCCCAGCATTTT.

The chain joins TRBV12-3 or TRBV12-4 to TRBJ1-3; TRBD1 is a possible D gene (5 bases). With 2 bases removed from V and 7 bases from J, the gap between germline ends came to 9 bases. The CDR3 consists of 13 residues. CDR3 nucleotides: TGTGCCAGCAGTTTATTATACAGGAACACCATATATTTT. It translates to CASSLLYRNTIYF.

J is TRBJ1-2 and V is TRBV4-2; perhaps TRBD1 as D (5 bases). The CDR3 runs 14 residues. Germline loops: CDR1 LGHNA, CDR2 YNFKEQ. The germline V and J ends were trimmed by 3 bases and 0 bases, with 8 bases remaining between them. The CDR3 region has the DNA TGTGCCAGCAGCCATGGGGGGGCTAACTATGGCTACACCTTC. It yields the protein CASSHGGANYGYTF.

This clone is a singleton in its sample. The rearrangement uses TRBV10-3 and TRBJ2-1; 7 bases match TRBD2. Germline values: CDR1 ENHRY, CDR2 SYGVKD. The CDR3 consists of 15 residues. Trimming removed 0 bases from V and 8 bases from J; junction bases left unmatched: 7. DNA for the CDR3: TGTGCCATCAGTGAGTCCGGAGGACTAGGGGATGAGCAGTTCTTC. Translating gives CAISESGGLGDEQFF.

J is TRBJ1-5 and V is TRBV19; D is undetermined. The V end lost 3 bases, the J end lost 0 bases, and 9 bases lay between the germline ends. In germline, CDR1 is LNHDA, CDR2 SQIVND (reference sequence). The CDR3 contains 15 residues. The CDR3 coding sequence is TGTGCCAGTAGTATTGCGAGCCATAGCAATCAGCCCCAGCATTTT. The encoded protein is CASSIASHSNQPQHF.

This sequence joins TRBV5-1 and TRBJ1-1; the match to TRBD1 covers 7 bases. The J segment lost 4 bases and the V segment lost 1 base, leaving 7 bases of the junction unmatched. The CDR3 contains 15 residues. Germline V gene data show CDR1 as SGHRS and CDR2 as YFSETQ. The chain's CDR3 is CASSLKTGSGTEAFF. As DNA, the CDR3 is TGCGCCAGCAGCTTGAAGACAGGGTCGGGCACTGAAGCTTTCTTT.

Here the CDR3 reads CASTRRTGDIEKLFF. CDR3 sequence (DNA): TGTGCCAGCACAAGACGGACTGGGGACATTGAAAAACTGTTTTTT. The chain carries TRBV28 and TRBJ1-4; D is possibly TRBD1 (6 bases). The germline gives CDR1 MDHEN, CDR2 SYDVKM. The CDR3 has 15 amino acids. Between the trimmed V and J ends, which lost 7 bases and 7 bases, there was a span of 19 bases.

This clone has just one count. CDR3 residues: CASRPTGDNSPLHF. CDR3 coding DNA: TGTGCCAGCAGGCCGACAGGGGATAATTCACCCCTCCACTTT. This chain uses TRBV6-5 with TRBJ1-6; 8 bases are a match to TRBD1. Germline V lookup: CDR1 MNHEY, CDR2 SVGAGI. V lost 6 bases and J lost 5; bases outside the gene matches: 3. The CDR3 has 14 amino acids.

This chain connects TRBV29-1 to TRBJ2-3; TRBD2 matches 10 bases. The V and J ends lost 2 bases and 2 bases, in that order; junction bases with no gene match: 7. The CDR3 is made up of 16 amino acids. Germline CDR1 reads SQVTM; CDR2 reads ANQGSEA. The DNA for the CDR3 is TGCAGCGTTGAACTCTTTAGCGGGGGGCCCACAGATACGCAGTATTTT. This sequence encodes CSVELFSGGPTDTQYF.

The chain employs TRBV7-9 and TRBJ2-2; 11 bases align to TRBD2. The CDR3 runs to 15 residues. The germline CDR1 and CDR2 sequences are SEHNR and FQNEAQ (reference sequence). Germline trimming cut 5 bases from V and 7 bases from J; bases unmatched to any gene: 6. CDR3 region: CASSTTSGKGGELFF. CDR3 DNA: TGTGCCAGCAGCACGACTAGCGGGAAAGGCGGGGAGCTGTTTTTT.